A selection of T cell receptor beta chains follows, all from one sample in a study of OX40 agonist ivuxolimab in advanced cancers. Assay: immunoSEQ multiplex PCR; the TCRdb copy retains only in-frame clones and omits some. The sample holds 65,000 to 80,000 clones; roughly 84% are singletons and the top ten take around 0.68%. The sample was CD4+ or CD8+ T cells sorted from blood, taken in a trial of the OX40 agonist ivuxolimab. The receptors come from an adult with an advanced solid tumor such as melanoma, head and neck, liver or kidney cancer. CDR3s include the opening cysteine and the closing phenylalanine or tryptophan. A D gene is named only where the DNA matches it firmly. Clone size, where shown, is once, few, many, or a class for clones that have expanded.

size: NA; D: NA; V: TRBV9; J: TRBJ2-7; DNA: TGTGCCAGCGGAAGGAATTGGAGGGACGAGCAGTACTTC; CDR3: CASGRNWRDEQYF
size: NA; D: NA; V: TRBV6-1; J: TRBJ2-6; DNA: TGTGCCAGCAGTGGGTCCGGGGCCAACGTCCTGACTTTC; CDR3: CASSGSGANVLTF
size: NA; D: TRBD1; V: TRBV19; J: TRBJ1-2; DNA: TGTGCCAGTAGTGGCAACAGGGGGCTCGTCTATGGCTACACCTTC; CDR3: CASSGNRGLVYGYTF
size: NA; D: TRBD2; V: TRBV19; J: TRBJ2-7; DNA: TGTGCCAGTAGTATAGCCGGGACTAGCGGAACCTACGAGCAGTACTTC; CDR3: CASSIAGTSGTYEQYF
size: once; D: NA; V: TRBV11-2; J: TRBJ2-3; DNA: TGTGCCAGCAGCGGGGGTGATACGCAGTATTTT; CDR3: CASSGGDTQYF
size: NA; D: NA; V: TRBV10-3; J: TRBJ2-3; DNA: TGTGCCATCAGACCCGGGGTAGCGCGGGATACGCAGTATTTT; CDR3: CAIRPGVARDTQYF
size: NA; D: NA; V: TRBV12-5; J: TRBJ1-2; DNA: TGTGCTAGTGGGCGTACAGGGAACTATGGCTACACCTTC; CDR3: CASGRTGNYGYTF
size: NA; D: NA; V: TRBV5-1; J: TRBJ2-1; DNA: TGCGCCAGCAGCTTGGCTAGCTACAATGAGCAGTTCTTC; CDR3: CASSLASYNEQFF
size: NA; D: NA; V: TRBV5-4; J: TRBJ2-2; DNA: TGTGCCAGCAGCTTGGGTGGGACTGCGGGGACCGGGGAGCTGTTTTTT; CDR3: CASSLGGTAGTGELFF
size: few; D: NA; V: TRBV7-9; J: TRBJ1-2; DNA: TGTGCCAGCAGCGTACGCTATGGCTACACCTTC; CDR3: CASSVRYGYTF
size: few; D: TRBD1; V: TRBV11-2; J: TRBJ2-4; DNA: TGTGCCAGCAGCTTAGTAACGGACAGGGTGTACTTC; CDR3: CASSLVTDRVYF
size: NA; D: NA; V: TRBV5-1; J: TRBJ2-3; DNA: TGCGCCAGCAGCTTGACAGCTGCGGGCACAGATACGCAGTATTTT; CDR3: CASSLTAAGTDTQYF
size: NA; D: NA; V: TRBV12-5; J: TRBJ2-5; DNA: TGTGCTAGTGGTTCGCAAGAGACCCAGTACTTC; CDR3: CASGSQETQYF
size: NA; D: NA; V: TRBV7-9; J: TRBJ2-1; DNA: TGTGCCAGCGCCAGGGTTTCCAATGAGCAGTTCTTC; CDR3: CASARVSNEQFF
size: NA; D: NA; V: TRBV6-5; J: TRBJ1-2; DNA: TGTGCCAGCAGTTACGGGCCAGTTTCTGGCTACACCTTC; CDR3: CASSYGPVSGYTF
size: NA; D: TRBD1; V: TRBV25-1; J: TRBJ1-1; DNA: TGTGCCAGCAGTGGGCCGGGGGGACAGGGGACCACTGAAGCTTTCTTT; CDR3: CASSGPGGQGTTEAFF
size: NA; D: TRBD1; V: TRBV5-6; J: TRBJ1-1; DNA: TGTGCCAGCATCTATAACAGGGGCATGAACACTGAAGCTTTCTTT; CDR3: CASIYNRGMNTEAFF
size: NA; D: TRBD1; V: TRBV5-8; J: TRBJ2-3; DNA: TGTGCCAGCAGCTTAGGGCGACAGGGGGCGATCACAGATACGCAGTATTTT; CDR3: CASSLGRQGAITDTQYF